This entry features one T cell receptor beta chain sequence. Its target antigen remains unknown. Within one base of it there is no much larger clone, and no base qualities were kept. The data originate from a study of T cells after posttransplantation cyclophosphamide (dated by TCRdb to 2016 to 2018). Describing the broader study: T cell repertoire reconstitution was tracked by TRB sequencing after myeloablative bone marrow transplantation in which posttransplantation cyclophosphamide was used as GVHD prophylaxis. In 3 patients, up to about 3 additional blood samples taken between 2 and 5.2 years after transplant also underwent TRB sequencing, as did pretransplant blood from 4 patients. Antigen receptor sequencing covered samples from some 35 PTCy-treated patients and 16 of their related bone marrow donors. Because TRA and TRB clonality were tightly correlated in several samples, subsequent TCR analyses were focused on TRB only. Blood from all 30 or so PTCy patients who had 1-year posttransplant specimens underwent TRB sequencing. Public TRB sequences were compared against a database of over 3,000 sequences linked to responses to pathogens, tumor antigens, self-antigens and alloantigens.

Based on the germline V gene, the CDR1 and CDR2 sequences are MNHEY and SVGAGI. Germline trimming amounts to 8 bases on V and 7 bases on J, with 13 as the count of junction bases outside the gene matches. The cysteine opens and the phenylalanine closes a CDR3 of 14 amino acids. The retained sequence is limited to the CDR3, 42 bases, with the frame set at the first base. On the day of marrow donation, related bone marrow donors gave peripheral blood samples. Peripheral blood and bone marrow mononuclear cells were isolated by Ficoll-Hypaque density centrifugation and cryopreserved. General findings and caveats noted by the study authors: Across 45 patients, recipient CMV seropositivity and CMV reactivation were highly associated with TRB clonality; PTCy diversity was similar to CNI/methotrexate controls. At 1-2 months, donor-recipient similarity was low but rose over the first year, and the later blood repertoires were often dominated by donor CD8+ memory clones. The TRB repertoires of T cells infiltrating skin or GI tract showed only limited overlap with the TRB repertoires of T cells in blood.

TRB sequencing used genomic DNA with the immunoSEQ assay at survey resolution or the hsTCRB kit. The study's own analysis went as follows. The immunoSEQ software handled initial read processing, and the LymphoSeq R package was used for repertoire analyses. Clonality was computed as 1 minus normalized Shannon entropy, and a Gini coefficient was also calculated for each TRB dataset. To infer phenotypes in unsorted samples, TRB sequences from sorted subsets of the recipient or donor were mapped onto unsorted samples from the same recipient. TCRdb provides this immuneACCESS table in a form limited to in-frame rearrangements. Some clones are lacking; in checked studies, under half of them reflect an unresolved V gene, and why the rest are absent is not known. V, J and clone size are those of that table, while D and trimming were read from the DNA. In this sample, around 35,000 clones appear, none counted once only. Approximately 1.1% of the sample rests with the top ten.

Sequenced material: PBMCs. This clonotype was sampled from a girl under 18 in good health, CMV-negative, and a related stem cell transplant donor. The V and J genes are TRBV6-5 and TRBJ2-5; TRBD2 lines up with 7 middle nucleotides. The DNA sequence follows: TGTGCCAGCTGGGTGGGACTACCAGGCGGGACCCAGTACTTC. Its product reads: CASWVGLPGGTQYF.